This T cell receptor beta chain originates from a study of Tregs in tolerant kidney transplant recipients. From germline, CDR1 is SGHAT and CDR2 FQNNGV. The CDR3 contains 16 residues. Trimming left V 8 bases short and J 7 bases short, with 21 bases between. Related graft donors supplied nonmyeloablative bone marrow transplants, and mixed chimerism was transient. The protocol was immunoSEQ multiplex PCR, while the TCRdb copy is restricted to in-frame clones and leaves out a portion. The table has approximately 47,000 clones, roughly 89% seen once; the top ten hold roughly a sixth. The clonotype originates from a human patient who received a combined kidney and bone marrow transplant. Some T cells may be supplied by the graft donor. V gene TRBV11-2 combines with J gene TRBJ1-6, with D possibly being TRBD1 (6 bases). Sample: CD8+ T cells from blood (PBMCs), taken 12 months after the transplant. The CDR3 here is CASCRGGGLRNSPLHF. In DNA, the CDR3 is TGTGCCAGCTGCCGAGGGGGGGGTTTGAGAAATTCACCCCTCCACTTT.